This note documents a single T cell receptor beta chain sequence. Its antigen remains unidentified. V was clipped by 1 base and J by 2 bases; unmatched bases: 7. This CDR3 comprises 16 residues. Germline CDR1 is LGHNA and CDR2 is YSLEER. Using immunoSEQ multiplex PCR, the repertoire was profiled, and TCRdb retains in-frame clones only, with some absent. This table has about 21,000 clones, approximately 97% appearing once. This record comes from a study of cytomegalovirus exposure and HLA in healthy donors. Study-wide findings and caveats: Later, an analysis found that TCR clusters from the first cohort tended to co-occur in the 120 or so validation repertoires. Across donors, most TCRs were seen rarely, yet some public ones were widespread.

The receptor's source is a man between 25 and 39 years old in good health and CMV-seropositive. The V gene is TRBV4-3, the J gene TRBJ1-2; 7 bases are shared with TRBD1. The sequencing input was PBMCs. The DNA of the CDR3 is TGCGCCAGCAGCCAAGTACCGGGACAGACGAACTATGGCTACACCTTC. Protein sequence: CASSQVPGQTNYGYTF.